This TCR beta chain appears in the sequencing data of a study of blood T cell repertoires in COVID-19. As for the study in general: The United States, Italy and Spain were the sources of the acute and convalescent COVID-19 samples. PBMCs, B-cell-depleted T cells, or T cells were the source of the cDNA or gDNA that made up the material.

Authors' analysis steps: By means of reference gene primer amplification, nucleated cell counts were estimated. The data were produced by immunoSEQ multiplex PCR, yet TCRdb's version contains in-frame clones alone and is incomplete. V and J calls and clone size are those listed in that table; D and trimming were worked out from the DNA. The repertoire consists of around 190,000 clones, with approximately 80% occurring once and the leading ten covering 6.9%. V lost 1 base to trimming and J lost 8 bases, with 12 bases between them. Germline V gives CDR1 SGHDT, CDR2 YYEEEE. There are 14 residues in the CDR3.

This chain joins TRBV5-6 and TRBJ1-4; D unresolved. Sequenced: peripheral blood. This TCR was sampled from a man aged 55 to 70 with acute or convalescent COVID-19. CDR3 residues: CASSLNAAYEKLFF. The CDR3 DNA reads TGTGCCAGCAGCTTGAACGCGGCCTACGAAAAACTGTTTTTT.